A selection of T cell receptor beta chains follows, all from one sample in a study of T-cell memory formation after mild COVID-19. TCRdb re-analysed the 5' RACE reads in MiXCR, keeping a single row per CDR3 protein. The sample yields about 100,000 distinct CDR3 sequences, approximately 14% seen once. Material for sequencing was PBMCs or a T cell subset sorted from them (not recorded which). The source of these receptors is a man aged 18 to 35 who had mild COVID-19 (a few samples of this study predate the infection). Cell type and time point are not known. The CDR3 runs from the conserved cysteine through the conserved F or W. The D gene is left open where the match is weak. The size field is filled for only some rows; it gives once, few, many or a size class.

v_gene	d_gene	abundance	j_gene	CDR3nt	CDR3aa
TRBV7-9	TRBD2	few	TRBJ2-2	TGTGCCAGCAGCGGCCGGGGGGTGGCGAACACCGGGGAGCTGTTTTTT	CASSGRGVANTGELFF
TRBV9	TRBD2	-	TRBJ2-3	TGTGCCAGCACCGGACTAGCGGGGGGCACAGATACGCAGTATTTT	CASTGLAGGTDTQYF
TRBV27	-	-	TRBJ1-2	TGTGCCAGCAGGGCAGGTTTGGGCTACACCTTC	CASRAGLGYTF
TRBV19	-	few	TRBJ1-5	TGTGCCAGTAGGGTATCCGGGGTCGGTCAGCCCCAGCATTTT	CASRVSGVGQPQHF
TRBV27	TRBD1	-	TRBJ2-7	TGTGCCAGCAGTTCTAGCCGGACAGGGTACGAGCAGTACTTC	CASSSSRTGYEQYF
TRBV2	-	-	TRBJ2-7	TGTGCCAGCAGTGAAGATCCTTACTACGAGCAGTACTTC	CASSEDPYYEQYF
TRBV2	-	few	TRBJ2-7	TGTGCCGGACTTTCCCCCTCCTACGAGCAGTACTTC	CAGLSPSYEQYF
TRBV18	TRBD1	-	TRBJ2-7	TGTGCCAGCTCGGAGACAGGGAGAGGGCCCTACGAGCAGTACTTC	CASSETGRGPYEQYF
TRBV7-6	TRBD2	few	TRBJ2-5	TGTGCCAGCAGCTTAGGGGCTAGCGGGGACCAAGAGACCCAGTACTTC	CASSLGASGDQETQYF
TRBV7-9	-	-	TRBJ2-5	TGTGCCAGCAGCTTACAGGGATCGGCCCAGTACTTC	CASSLQGSAQYF
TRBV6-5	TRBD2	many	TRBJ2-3	TGTGCCAGCAGTTACTGGCGGGGAGCGGGGGGCGCAGATACGCAGTATTTT	CASSYWRGAGGADTQYF
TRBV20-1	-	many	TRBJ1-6	TGCAGTGCTAGACCTGGGACGCCGGATAATTCACCCCTCCACTTT	CSARPGTPDNSPLHF
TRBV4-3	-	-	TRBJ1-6	TGCGCCAGCAGCCAACGTCCTGGGGGCTCCTATAATTCACCCCTCCACTTT	CASSQRPGGSYNSPLHF
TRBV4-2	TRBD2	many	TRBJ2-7	TGTGCCAGCAGCCCCCTAACTAGCGGGGGGTACGAGCAGTACTTC	CASSPLTSGGYEQYF
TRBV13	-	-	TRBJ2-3	TGTGCCAGCAGCATACTAGTCAGCACAGATACGCAGTATTTT	CASSILVSTDTQYF
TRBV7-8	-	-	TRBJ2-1	TGTGCCAGCAGCTTACACAGGGCCAATGAGCAGTTCTTC	CASSLHRANEQFF
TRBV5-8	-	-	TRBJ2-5	TGTGCCAACCATCTTCCGGGTTTGGAGACCCAGTACTTC	CANHLPGLETQYF
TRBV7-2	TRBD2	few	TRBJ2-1	TGTGCCAGCAGCACCCCCACGGGGGGGCCGGGCAATGAGCAGTTCTTC	CASSTPTGGPGNEQFF
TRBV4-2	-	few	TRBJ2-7	TGTGCCAGCCGGGACATAGGCTACGAGCAGTACTTC	CASRDIGYEQYF
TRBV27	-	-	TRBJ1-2	TGTGCCAGCAGTTTATTTGGTAGTAACTATGGCTACACCTTC	CASSLFGSNYGYTF
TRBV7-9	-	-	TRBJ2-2	TGTGCCAGCAGCGTCAGGGCCGGGGAGCTGTTTTTT	CASSVRAGELFF
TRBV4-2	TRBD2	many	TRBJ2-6	TGTGCCAGCAGCCAAGCCAGCGGGGGGGTCCCTCTGGGGGCCAACGTCCTGACTTTC	CASSQASGGVPLGANVLTF
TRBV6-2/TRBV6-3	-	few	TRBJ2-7	TGTGCCAGCAGTTACGGCGTCTCCTACGAGCAGTACTTC	CASSYGVSYEQYF
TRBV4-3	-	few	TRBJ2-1	TGCGCCAGCAGCCAAGAGGGAATAAACAATGAGCAGTTCTTC	CASSQEGINNEQFF
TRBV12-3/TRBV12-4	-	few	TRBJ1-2	TGTGCCAGCAGTTTCGACTCCCTTAACTATGGCTACACCTTC	CASSFDSLNYGYTF
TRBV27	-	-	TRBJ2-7	TGTGCCAGCAGCTCTCGGGACTCCTACGAGCAGTACTTC	CASSSRDSYEQYF
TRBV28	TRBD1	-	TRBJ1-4	TGTGCCAGCAGCACCAGGGGGCCTGCGCTCGAAAAACTGTTTTTT	CASSTRGPALEKLFF